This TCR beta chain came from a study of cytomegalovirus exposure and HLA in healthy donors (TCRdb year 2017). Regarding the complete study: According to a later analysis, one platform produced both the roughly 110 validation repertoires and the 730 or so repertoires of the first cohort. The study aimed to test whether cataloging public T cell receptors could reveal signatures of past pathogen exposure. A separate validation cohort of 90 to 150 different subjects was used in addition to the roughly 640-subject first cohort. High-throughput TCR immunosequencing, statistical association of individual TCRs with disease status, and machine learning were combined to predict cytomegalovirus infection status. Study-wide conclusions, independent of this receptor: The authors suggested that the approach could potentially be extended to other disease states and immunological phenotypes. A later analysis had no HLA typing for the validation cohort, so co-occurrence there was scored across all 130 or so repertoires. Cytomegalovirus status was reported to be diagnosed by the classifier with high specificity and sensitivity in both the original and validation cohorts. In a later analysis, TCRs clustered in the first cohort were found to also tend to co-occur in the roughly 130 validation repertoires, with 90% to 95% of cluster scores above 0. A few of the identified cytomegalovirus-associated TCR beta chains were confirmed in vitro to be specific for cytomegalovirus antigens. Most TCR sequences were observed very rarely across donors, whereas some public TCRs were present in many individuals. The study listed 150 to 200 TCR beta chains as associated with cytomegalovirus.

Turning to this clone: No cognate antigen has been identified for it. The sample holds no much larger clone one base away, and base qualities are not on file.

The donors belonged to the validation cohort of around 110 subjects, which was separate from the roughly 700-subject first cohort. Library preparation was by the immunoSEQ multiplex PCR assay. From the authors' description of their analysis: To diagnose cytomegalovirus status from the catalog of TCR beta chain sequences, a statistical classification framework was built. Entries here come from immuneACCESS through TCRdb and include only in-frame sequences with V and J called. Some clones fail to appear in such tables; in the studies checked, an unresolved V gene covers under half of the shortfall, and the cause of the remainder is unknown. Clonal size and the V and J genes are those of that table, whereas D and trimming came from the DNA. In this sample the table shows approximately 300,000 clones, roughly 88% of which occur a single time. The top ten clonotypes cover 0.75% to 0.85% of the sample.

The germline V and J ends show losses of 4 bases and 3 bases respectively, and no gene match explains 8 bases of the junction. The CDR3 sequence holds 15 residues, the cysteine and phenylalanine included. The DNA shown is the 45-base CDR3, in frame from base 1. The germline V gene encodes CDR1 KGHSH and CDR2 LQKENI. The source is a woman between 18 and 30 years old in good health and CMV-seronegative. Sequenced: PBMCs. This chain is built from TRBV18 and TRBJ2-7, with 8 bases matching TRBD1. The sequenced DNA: TGTGCCAGCTCACAGTCTACAGGGGGGAACTACGAGCAGTACTTC. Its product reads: CASSQSTGGNYEQYF.